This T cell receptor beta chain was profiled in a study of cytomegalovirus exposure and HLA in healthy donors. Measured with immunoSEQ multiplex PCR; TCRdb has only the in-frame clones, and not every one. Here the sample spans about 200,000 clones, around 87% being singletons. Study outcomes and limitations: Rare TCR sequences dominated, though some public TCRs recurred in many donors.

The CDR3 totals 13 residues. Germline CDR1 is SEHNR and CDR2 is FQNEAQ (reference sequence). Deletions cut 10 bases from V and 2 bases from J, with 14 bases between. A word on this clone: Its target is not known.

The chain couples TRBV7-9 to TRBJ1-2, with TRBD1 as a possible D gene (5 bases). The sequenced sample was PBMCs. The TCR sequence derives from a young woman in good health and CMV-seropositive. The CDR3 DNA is TGTGCCACCAACTCCAGGGAAAACTATGGCTACACCTTC. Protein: CATNSRENYGYTF.